This TCR beta chain comes out of a study of breast tumors, draining lymph nodes, adjacent tissues. General study points: Most tumor T cells seemingly derive from lymph node, then expand in tumor. Compared with basal-like, luminal-like tumors shared significantly more repertoire with nontumor tissue. Tumors had less TCR diversity than lymph nodes, more than nontumor tissue.

Using its own MiXCR run on the multiplex PCR reads, TCRdb lists one record per CDR3 protein. The sample consists of 190,000 or so distinct CDR3 sequences, approximately 33% of them appearing once. This CDR3 comprises 14 residues. Axillary draining lymph nodes of breast cancer patients supplied the node samples. Note on this clonotype: What it binds is not known. The CDR3 end shows no conserved phenylalanine or tryptophan, and so a read error is likely.

The origin of this receptor is a female donor with breast cancer. Some clones in this sample may be carry-over from other donors' samples. The rearrangement joins TRBV12-3 or TRBV12-4 to TRBJ1-6, with TRBD1 matching over 7 bases. The material sequenced was axillary lymph node tissue. For the CDR3, the DNA is TGTGCCAGCAGCCCACAGGGGTTGAATTCGCCCCTCCACTCT. Translating gives CASSPQGLNSPLHS.